Presented here are 21 T cell receptor beta chains from one specimen sequenced in a study of neurological immune-mediated disorders. Time point specified: longitudinal time-point 2. TCRdb itself ran the 5' RACE reads through MiXCR, one entry per CDR3 protein. Of 81,000 or so distinct CDR3 sequences in the sample, approximately 13% are singletons; the top ten hold roughly 5%. Material: PBMCs. The source of these receptors is a female donor with HTLV-1-associated myelopathy (HAM/TSP).

A remark on this clonotype: A much bigger clone sits one base away, suggesting this may be a read error. The V gene is TRBV18, the J gene TRBJ2-3; the D is unclear. Germline V CDR1 and CDR2: KGHSH, LQKENI. This CDR3 region has 14 residues. The CDR3 DNA sequence: TGTGCCGGCTCATTGGCGGCTCCCACAGATACGCAGTATTTT. Its translation is CAGSLAAPTDTQYF.

In this sample, this clonotype turned up many times. The chain links TRBV12-5 to TRBJ2-2; D could derive from TRBD1 or TRBD2 (5 bases each). This CDR3 spans 13 amino acids. The germline CDR1 and CDR2 sequences are LGHNT and FRNRAP. The V and J ends lost 2 bases and 7 bases respectively, with 8 bases between them. CDR3 sequence (DNA): TGTGCTAGTGGTTTGCGGGGCATCGGGGAGCTGTTTTTT. Residues: CASGLRGIGELFF.

This clonotype showed up many times. The chain combines TRBV18 with TRBJ1-5; TRBD1 matches 7 bases. The CDR3 spans 14 residues. J gave up 6 bases and V 5 bases, and 7 bases lay outside the gene matches. Looked up from germline, CDR1 is KGHSH and CDR2 is LQKENI. The CDR3 loop is CASSSSQGIQPQHF. The CDR3 DNA reads TGTGCCAGCTCATCCTCACAGGGGATTCAGCCCCAGCATTTT.

Many counts were recorded for this clonotype. The V gene is TRBV4-2, the J gene TRBJ1-5; possible D gene TRBD1, 5 bases. V lost 6 bases, J lost 7 bases, and 16 bases lay in between. There are 14 residues in the CDR3. CDR1 and CDR2 from the germline V gene are LGHNA and YNFKEQ. In DNA, the CDR3 is TGTGCCAGCAGTGTCAGGGAGCAACGCCAGCCCCAGCATTTT. The encoded protein is CASSVREQRQPQHF.

Many counts were recorded for this clonotype. V is TRBV12-3 or TRBV12-4 and J is TRBJ2-7, with unresolved D. The V end was cut by 2 bases, the J end by 6 bases, with 11 bases between. This CDR3 spans 13 amino acids. CDR3 nucleotide sequence: TGTGCCAGCAGTTTACTCCAAGTCGGCGAGCAGTACTTC. Translating it yields CASSLLQVGEQYF.

This clonotype was counted many times. This chain uses TRBV7-2 with TRBJ2-7, with D possibly TRBD2 on 6 matching bases. The germline V and J ends were trimmed by 0 bases and 2 bases, with 8 bases remaining between them. Germline lookup yields CDR1 SGHTA and CDR2 FQGNSA. The CDR3 loop spans 14 amino acids. CDR3 region: CASSLASGTYEQYF. The CDR3 nucleotides read TGTGCCAGCAGCTTAGCTAGCGGAACCTACGAGCAGTACTTC.

The rearrangement uses TRBV6-1 and TRBJ2-3; D perhaps matches TRBD1 (6 bases). Germline V CDR1 and CDR2: MNHNS, SASEGT. Trimming cost V 4 bases and J 2 bases, with 10 bases left between them. The CDR3 has 14 amino acids. The chain's CDR3 is CASSVRGLTDTQYF. The CDR3 bases are TGTGCCAGCAGTGTCAGGGGCCTCACAGATACGCAGTATTTT.

At least ten counts were recorded for this clonotype. The chain couples TRBV12-3 or TRBV12-4 to TRBJ2-2; no reliable D call. The CDR3 spans 14 residues. V was pared by 2 bases and J by 6 bases, with 10 bases between. CDR3 amino acids: CASSLYGRAGELFF. The CDR3 DNA follows: TGTGCCAGCAGTTTATATGGCAGAGCCGGGGAGCTGTTTTTT.

In this sample, this clonotype turned up a few times. As DNA, the CDR3 is TGTGCCAGCAGCTTCGGTGGGGGACAGGGGGCAAGGGAGCAGTACTTC. Its protein is CASSFGGGQGAREQYF. The chain recombines TRBV7-2 with TRBJ2-7; 12 bases are a match to TRBD1. V lost 3 bases, J lost 7 bases, and 10 bases stayed unmatched. Germline V gene data show CDR1 as SGHTA and CDR2 as FQGNSA. This CDR3 is 16 amino acids long.

The sample holds one count of this clonotype. The rearrangement links TRBV11-1 to TRBJ2-5; possible D gene TRBD2, 6 bases. This CDR3 spans 12 amino acids. V lost 8 bases, J lost 5 bases, and 12 bases lay in between. Germline V gives CDR1 SGHAT, CDR2 FQDESV (reference sequence). This chain's CDR3 is CASPRRGETQYF. The DNA of the CDR3 is TGTGCCAGCCCCAGACGGGGGGAGACCCAGTACTTC. The entire variable domain, with the rest obtained from reference TRBV11-1 and TRBJ2-5, is as follows: EAEVAQSPRYKITEKSQAVAFWCDPISGHATLYWYRQILGQGPELLVQFQDESVVDDSQLPKDRFSAERLKGVDSTLKIQPAELGDSAMYLCASPRRGETQYFGPGTRLLVL.

This clonotype was seen many times. This chain joins TRBV9 and TRBJ2-1, with D tentatively TRBD2 (6 bases). Trimming cost V 4 bases and J 2 bases, with 13 bases left between them. CDR1 and CDR2 from the germline V gene are SGDLS and YYNGEE. The CDR3 covers 15 residues. Here the CDR3 DNA reads TGTGCCAGCAGCCCCCAGGCGGGGACCTACAATGAGCAGTTCTTC. Its protein product is CASSPQAGTYNEQFF.

Many counts were recorded for this clonotype. The chain couples TRBV7-6 to TRBJ2-5; the D is unclear. This CDR3 is 11 amino acids long. Trimming left V 5 bases short and J 4 bases short, with 5 bases between. Germline assignment: CDR1 SGHVS and CDR2 FNYEAQ. CDR3 DNA: TGTGCCAGCAGCCCCGGAGAGACCCAGTACTTC. Translation gives CASSPGETQYF.

This clonotype came up many times. The chain recombines TRBV9 with TRBJ2-3, with TRBD2 as a possible D gene (5 bases). The germline gives CDR1 SGDLS, CDR2 YYNGEE. V lost 2 bases, J lost 6 bases, and 10 bases lay in between. The CDR3 sequence is 13 residues long. The CDR3 DNA is TGTGCCAGCAGCGTTACTAGGTGGGATACGCAGTATTTT. As protein: CASSVTRWDTQYF.

This clonotype came up many times. The chain employs TRBV12-3 or TRBV12-4 and TRBJ1-3; unclear D gene. Trimming cost V 5 bases and J 0 bases, with 5 bases left between them. The CDR3 has 13 amino acids. CDR3 nucleotide sequence: TGTGCCAGCAGTCGGGACTCTGGAAACACCATATATTTT. Translation gives CASSRDSGNTIYF.

Ten or more counts support this clonotype. The V gene is TRBV5-1, the J gene TRBJ2-7; D is perhaps TRBD1 (6 bases). The V gene lost 5 bases and the J gene lost 3 bases, with 15 bases spanning the gap. CDR1 is SGHRS, CDR2 YFSETQ, per germline. The CDR3 has 14 amino acids. The CDR3 loop is CASREQGSNYEQYF. CDR3 DNA: TGCGCCAGCAGAGAACAGGGATCTAACTACGAGCAGTACTTC.

This clonotype was picked up many times. The chain is built from TRBV5-1 and TRBJ2-3; TRBD2 aligns across 11 bases. V lost 0 bases to trimming and J lost 2 bases; unmatched junction nucleotides: 8. Per the germline V gene, CDR1 is SGHRS and CDR2 is YFSETQ. The CDR3 has 18 amino acids. CDR3 in amino acids: CASSLEASGGSYTDTQYF. The CDR3 DNA sequence: TGCGCCAGCAGCTTGGAAGCTAGCGGGGGGTCCTACACAGATACGCAGTATTTT.

This clonotype showed up many times. This sequence joins TRBV20-1 and TRBJ2-3, with D possibly being TRBD1 (6 bases). Trimming took off 5 bases at V and 1 base at J, with 13 bases between the two ends. CDR1 is DFQATT and CDR2 is SNEGSKA in the germline V gene (reference sequence). This CDR3 spans 14 amino acids. The CDR3 DNA reads TGCAGTGCTCCGAGGGGACAAGGCACAGATACGCAGTATTTT. As protein: CSAPRGQGTDTQYF.

This clonotype was recorded many times. Here the CDR3 DNA reads TGTGCCAGCAGGGGACTAGCGGGGTACAATGAGCAGTTCTTC. Protein: CASRGLAGYNEQFF. V and J are TRBV28 and TRBJ2-1; 13 bases map to TRBD2. Germline trimming cut 6 bases from V and 4 bases from J; bases unmatched to any gene: 0. Looked up from germline, CDR1 is MDHEN and CDR2 is SYDVKM. The CDR3 contains 14 residues.

The chain links TRBV20-1 to TRBJ1-2; D is unclear. Germline V CDR1 and CDR2: DFQATT, SNEGSKA (reference sequence). Trimming pared 0 bases from V and 3 bases from J, leaving 8 bases between. The CDR3 contains 13 residues. The CDR3 spells CSARDSSDYGYTF. The CDR3 nucleotides read TGCAGTGCTAGAGATTCAAGTGACTATGGCTACACCTTC.

This clonotype rates as medium-sized. The V gene is TRBV7-2, the J gene TRBJ2-7; 7 bases map to TRBD2. Germline lookup yields CDR1 SGHTA and CDR2 FQGNSA. This CDR3 is built from 13 residues. Germline trimming cut 5 bases from V and 6 bases from J; bases unmatched to any gene: 7. CDR3 sequence reads: CASSREVGFEQYF. The CDR3 nucleotides are TGTGCCAGCAGCCGGGAGGTAGGGTTCGAGCAGTACTTC.

This clonotype was picked up many times. The chain recombines TRBV5-1 with TRBJ2-5; possibly TRBD1 or TRBD2 for D (5 bases each). CDR3 length: 14 residues. CDR1 and CDR2 (germline): SGHRS, YFSETQ. Trimming shortened V by 6 bases and J by 14 bases, and 26 bases separated the two germline ends. The CDR3 protein is CASTLDNRPSGVYF. Written as DNA, the CDR3 is TGCGCCAGCACCCTGGACAACCGTCCAAGCGGTGTCTACTTC.